These 25 T cell receptor beta chains share one sample of origin, sequenced in a study of blood T cell repertoires in COVID-19. Method: immunoSEQ multiplex PCR; TCRdb's copy keeps in-frame clones and lacks some. This sample carries 20,000 to 25,000 clones, around 89% of them seen once, and the ten largest clones take 25% to 30%. Sample: peripheral blood. These receptors came from a human donor with active COVID-19. The donor label of this sample is uncertain.

This clone was seen once. The chain joins TRBV19 to TRBJ2-5; the match to TRBD1 covers 7 bases. The J segment lost 5 bases and the V segment lost 4 bases, leaving 16 bases of the junction unmatched. This CDR3 spans 17 amino acids. CDR1 and CDR2 (germline): LNHDA, SQIVND (reference sequence). The CDR3 nucleotides read TGTGCCAGTAGTACCGTCACGACAGGGTTTTCTCGGGAGACCCAGTACTTC. Translation: CASSTVTTGFSRETQYF.

The genes are TRBV4-1 and TRBJ2-7; D might be TRBD2 (6 bases). This CDR3 contains 15 residues. In germline, CDR1 is MGHRA, CDR2 YSYEKL. V shed 0 bases and J shed 3 bases, with 12 bases lying between them. The CDR3 DNA follows: TGCGCCAGCAGCCAAGAGGGGCGGGGTAGCTACGAGCAGTACTTC. Its translation: CASSQEGRGSYEQYF.

This clone was seen just once. The chain links TRBV19 to TRBJ2-7, with 7 bases aligning to TRBD1. This CDR3 region has 14 residues. With V trimmed by 5 bases and J by 6 bases, 10 bases remained unmatched. Looked up from germline, CDR1 is LNHDA and CDR2 is SQIVND (reference sequence). The CDR3 region has the DNA TGTGCCAGTAGTCCTCAGGGGGTGGGGCGCGAGCAGTACTTC. This encodes CASSPQGVGREQYF.

CDR3 in amino acids: CASKVQTHNEQFF. The CDR3 nucleotides are TGCGCCAGCAAGGTACAGACACACAATGAGCAGTTCTTC. The chain carries TRBV10-2 and TRBJ2-1; D not certain. Deletions cut 7 bases from V and 5 bases from J, with 12 bases between. This CDR3 is built from 13 residues. Germline V gives CDR1 WSHSY, CDR2 SAAADI.

CDR3 in DNA: TGTGCCACCAGCAGAGATGGAGATTTGGGCGAGCAGTACTTC. This encodes CATSRDGDLGEQYF. The chain couples TRBV15 to TRBJ2-7; D unclear. The CDR3 consists of 14 residues. The V gene lost 0 bases and the J gene lost 6 bases, with 12 bases spanning the gap. CDR1 and CDR2 from the germline V gene are LNHNV and YYDKDF (reference sequence).

With respect to this clone: The same CDR3 can be traced to other DNA sequences in this sample. The chain has TRBV29-1 and TRBJ1-5, with unresolved D. Germline V lookup: CDR1 SQVTM, CDR2 ANQGSEA. V lost 4 bases and J 3 bases, leaving 10 bases between the germline ends. This CDR3 is built from 13 residues. The CDR3 sequence: CSVALGVNQPQHF. The DNA for the CDR3 is TGCAGCGTTGCGCTTGGAGTCAATCAGCCCCAGCATTTT. Full variable domain (missing parts from reference TRBV29-1 and TRBJ1-5): SAVISQKPSRDICQRGTSLTIQCQVDSQVTMMFWYRQQPGQSLTLIATANQGSEATYESGFVIDKFPISRPNLTFSTLTVSNMSPEDSSIYLCSVALGVNQPQHFGDGTRLSIL.

This chain connects TRBV6-4 to TRBJ2-3, with 9 bases aligning to TRBD2. The length of the CDR3 is 14 residues. J gave up 4 bases and V 2 bases, and 1 base lay outside the gene matches. The germline V gene has CDR1 MRHNA and CDR2 SNTAGT. This CDR3 reads CASSDGGGADTQYF. CDR3 coding DNA: TGTGCCAGCAGTGACGGCGGGGGGGCAGATACGCAGTATTTT.

The chain is built from TRBV7-3 and TRBJ2-2; the D gene is possibly TRBD1 (6 bases). The CDR3 is 17 amino acids. Germline V gives CDR1 SGHTA, CDR2 FQGTGA. Trimming left V 4 bases short and J 1 base short, with 16 bases between. The CDR3 sequence: CASSYDSETGNTGELFF. The CDR3 region has the DNA TGTGCCAGCAGCTACGACTCCGAGACAGGGAACACCGGGGAGCTGTTTTTT.

The chain couples TRBV6-2 or TRBV6-3 to TRBJ2-5, with 11 bases identical to TRBD2. Germline V gives CDR1 MNHEY, CDR2 SVGEGT. V lost 5 bases, J lost 1 base, and 3 bases stayed unmatched. The CDR3 sequence is 15 residues long. The CDR3 coding sequence is TGTGCCAGCAGTCGACTAGCGGGACCCCAAGAGACCCAGTACTTC. It is translated as CASSRLAGPQETQYF.

This sequence joins TRBV27 and TRBJ2-2, with 12 bases aligning to TRBD2. The CDR3 extends over 18 amino acids. CDR1 is MNHEY, CDR2 SMNVEV, per germline (reference sequence). V lost 8 bases and J lost 4; bases outside the gene matches: 14. The CDR3 sequence: CASSLLAGGLLSTGELFF. The CDR3 DNA follows: TGTGCCAGCTCACTTCTAGCGGGGGGGCTGTTGAGCACCGGGGAGCTGTTTTTT.

This clone was seen once. The chain couples TRBV5-6 to TRBJ1-4; a weak D match, TRBD1 (5 bases). Germline assignment: CDR1 SGHDT and CDR2 YYEEEE. The CDR3 sequence is 13 residues long. The V gene lost 5 bases and the J gene lost 8 bases, with 13 bases spanning the gap. CDR3 loop: CASRVGQGEKLFF. The CDR3 bases are TGTGCCAGCAGGGTAGGGCAGGGAGAAAAACTGTTTTTT.

The V gene is TRBV2, the J gene TRBJ2-5, with D possibly TRBD2 on 5 matching bases. The CDR3 is made up of 14 amino acids. The V end lost 2 bases, the J end lost 2 bases, and 9 bases lay between the germline ends. The germline V gene encodes CDR1 SNHLY and CDR2 FYNNEI. The CDR3 DNA reads TGTGCCAGCAGTGAAACTAGGTCTCAAGAGACCCAGTACTTC. This encodes CASSETRSQETQYF.

The rearrangement uses TRBV3-1 (or the pseudogene TRBV3-2) and TRBJ2-6; 10 nucleotides line up with TRBD1. Germline assignment: CDR1 LGHDT and CDR2 YNNKEL (reference sequence). CDR3 length: 17 residues. V gave up 1 base and J gave up 3 bases; unmatched junction bases: 3. The CDR3: CASSQGQGADGANVLTF. In DNA, the CDR3 is TGTGCCAGCAGCCAAGGACAGGGGGCTGATGGGGCCAACGTCCTGACTTTC.

The V gene is TRBV28, the J gene TRBJ2-7, with 9 positions matching TRBD1. This CDR3 has 17 amino acids. V shed 4 bases and J 6 bases; nucleotides not matched to a gene: 16. CDR1 is MDHEN, CDR2 SYDVKM, per germline. Here the CDR3 reads CASSSYAWGQGSGEQYF. As DNA, the CDR3 is TGTGCCAGCAGTTCCTACGCCTGGGGACAGGGCTCGGGCGAGCAGTACTTC.

The chain uses TRBV29-1 and TRBJ2-7; 8 nucleotides match TRBD1. V gave up 5 bases and J gave up 0 bases; unmatched junction bases: 6. The CDR3 is 14 amino acids. Germline assignment: CDR1 SQVTM and CDR2 ANQGSEA. The CDR3 DNA reads as TGCAGCGTTTGGACAGGGTACCCCTCCTACGAGCAGTACTTC. The encoded protein is CSVWTGYPSYEQYF.

This clone was observed once. The CDR3 DNA reads TGTGCCAGCAGCTCGACAGGGGGGGCTGAAGCTTTCTTT. Protein: CASSSTGGAEAFF. The chain uses TRBV7-9 and TRBJ1-1; TRBD1 matches 9 bases. Germline loops: CDR1 SEHNR, CDR2 FQNEAQ (reference sequence). This CDR3 spans 13 amino acids. V dropped 4 bases and J dropped 6; count of bases not matched to a gene: 3. The full variable domain, rest sourced from reference TRBV7-9 and TRBJ1-1, is DTGVSQNPRHKITKRGQNVTFRCDPISEHNRLYWYRQTLGQGPEFLTYFQNEAQLEKSRLLSDRFSAERPKGSFSTLEIQRTEQGDSAMYLCASSSTGGAEAFFGQGTRLTVV.

The chain is built from TRBV27 and TRBJ1-6; D perhaps matches TRBD1 (5 bases). The CDR3 consists of 16 residues. The germline V gene encodes CDR1 MNHEY and CDR2 SMNVEV (reference sequence). The V end was cut by 8 bases, the J end by 4 bases, with 18 bases between. The CDR3 loop reads CASRSILTDYNSPLHF. The CDR3 DNA reads TGTGCCAGCCGTTCTATTCTGACAGATTATAATTCACCCCTCCACTTT.

As regards this clone: At one of its ends the junction is not consistent with the germline gene, which may arise from a read error. The chain is built from TRBV7-7 and TRBJ2-5; a possible D gene is TRBD2 (6 bases). Germline assignment: CDR1 SSHAT and CDR2 FNYEAQ (reference sequence). This CDR3 has 15 amino acids. The CDR3 bases are TGTGCTAGCAGCTTAGCGGCAGGCCGACAAGAGACCCAGTACTTC. Translation: CASSLAAGRQETQYF.

V is TRBV7-9 and J is TRBJ2-2; D ambiguous. From germline, CDR1 is SEHNR and CDR2 FQNEAQ (reference sequence). The CDR3 covers 16 residues. Trimming removed 7 bases at V and 5 bases at J, with 20 bases between. For the CDR3, the DNA is TGTGCCAGCACCCGACTCGCACCAGACGTAACCGGGGAGCTGTTTTTT. Its translation is CASTRLAPDVTGELFF.

This clone was counted between two and nine times. The J gene is TRBJ1-3, the V gene TRBV12-3 or TRBV12-4; TRBD1 aligns across 8 bases. CDR3 size: 12 residues. Trimming cost V 6 bases and J 16 bases; bases outside gene matches: 11. For the CDR3, the DNA is TGTGCCAGCAGCCTACCCCCACAGGGGGACTATTTT. The encoded protein is CASSLPPQGDYF.

This rearrangement joins TRBV9 to TRBJ2-3; D remains unclear. Trimming stripped 3 bases from V and 1 base from J, with 9 bases between. Germline V CDR1 and CDR2: SGDLS, YYNGEE. This CDR3 has 14 amino acids. The CDR3 bases are TGTGCCAGCAGCGCCCCTCTACGCACAGATACGCAGTATTTT. Translated: CASSAPLRTDTQYF.

This chain uses TRBV27 with TRBJ2-1; tentatively, D is TRBD1 (6 bases). Per the germline V gene, CDR1 is MNHEY and CDR2 is SMNVEV (reference sequence). The CDR3 is 12 residues long. The V gene lost 3 bases and the J gene lost 10 bases, with 10 bases spanning the gap. The CDR3 nucleotides read TGTGCCAGCAGTTTTGGGGGCAGAGAGCAGTTCTTC. This encodes CASSFGGREQFF.

The gene calls are TRBV6-6 and TRBJ1-1; TRBD1 is a possible D gene (5 bases). The length of the CDR3 is 14 residues. Looked up from germline, CDR1 is MNHNY and CDR2 is SVGAGI (reference sequence). V shed 7 bases and J shed 1 base, with 13 bases lying between them. CDR3 residues: CASNQQAPNTEAFF. CDR3 in DNA: TGTGCCAGCAACCAACAGGCCCCGAACACTGAAGCTTTCTTT.

This clone was counted once. The chain couples TRBV24-1 to TRBJ2-1, with 8 bases lining up with TRBD2. The CDR3 runs to 15 residues. CDR1 and CDR2 (germline): KGHDR, SFDVKD. V gave up 2 bases and J gave up 6 bases; unmatched junction bases: 5. The CDR3 DNA sequence: TGTGCCACCAGTGATTCGAGCGGGAGCTTCAATGAGCAGTTCTTC. Amino acid sequence: CATSDSSGSFNEQFF.

CDR3 DNA: TGTGCCAGCAGCCGTACTACCCAAGAGACCCAGTACTTC. Amino acids: CASSRTTQETQYF. The gene calls are TRBV7-6 and TRBJ2-5; D uncertain. Trimming left V 5 bases short and J 1 base short, with 8 bases between. The CDR3 sequence is 13 residues long. Germline CDR1 reads SGHVS; CDR2 reads FNYEAQ.